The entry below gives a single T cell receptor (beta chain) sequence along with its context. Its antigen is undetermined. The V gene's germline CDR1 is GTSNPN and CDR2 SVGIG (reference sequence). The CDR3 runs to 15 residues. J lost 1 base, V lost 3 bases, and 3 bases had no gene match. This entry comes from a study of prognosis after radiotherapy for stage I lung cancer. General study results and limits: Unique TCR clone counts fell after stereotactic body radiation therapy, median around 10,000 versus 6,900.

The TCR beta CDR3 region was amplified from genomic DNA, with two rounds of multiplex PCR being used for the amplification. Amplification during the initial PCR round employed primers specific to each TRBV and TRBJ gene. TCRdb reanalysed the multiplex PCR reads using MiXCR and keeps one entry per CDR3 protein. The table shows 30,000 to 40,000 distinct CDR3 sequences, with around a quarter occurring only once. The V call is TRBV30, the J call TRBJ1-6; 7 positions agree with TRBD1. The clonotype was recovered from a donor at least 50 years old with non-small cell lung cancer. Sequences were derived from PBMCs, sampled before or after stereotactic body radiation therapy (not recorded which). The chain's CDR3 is CAWSAGGSYNSPLHF. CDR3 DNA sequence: TGTGCCTGGAGCGCAGGGGGTTCCTATAATTCACCCCTCCACTTT.